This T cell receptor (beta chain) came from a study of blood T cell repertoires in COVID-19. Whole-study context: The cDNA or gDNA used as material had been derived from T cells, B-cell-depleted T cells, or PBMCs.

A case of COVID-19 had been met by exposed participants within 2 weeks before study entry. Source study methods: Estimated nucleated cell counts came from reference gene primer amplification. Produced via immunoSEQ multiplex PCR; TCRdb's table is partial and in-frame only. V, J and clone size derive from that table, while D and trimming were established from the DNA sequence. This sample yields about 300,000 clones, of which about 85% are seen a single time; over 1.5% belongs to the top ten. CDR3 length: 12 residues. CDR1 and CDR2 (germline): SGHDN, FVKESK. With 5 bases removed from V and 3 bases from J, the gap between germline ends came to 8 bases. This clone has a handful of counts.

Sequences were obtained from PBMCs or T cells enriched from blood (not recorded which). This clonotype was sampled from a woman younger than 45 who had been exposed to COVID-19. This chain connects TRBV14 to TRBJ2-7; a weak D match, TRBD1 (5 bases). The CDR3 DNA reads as TGTGCCAGCAGCGAAACAGGCTACGAGCAGTACTTC. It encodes CASSETGYEQYF.